These 10 T cell receptor beta chains were all obtained from the same sample, sequenced in a study of cytomegalovirus exposure and HLA in healthy donors. Use of 60 Vbeta and 13 Jbeta primers characterized the PCR. Method: immunoSEQ multiplex PCR; TCRdb's copy keeps in-frame clones and lacks some. The data show approximately 82,000 clones, and the top ten clones hold over 1.2%. Sequencing input: PBMCs. The source is a woman aged 60-70 years in good health and CMV-seronegative.

The V gene is TRBV10-3, the J gene TRBJ2-3; D is uncertain. Germline CDR1 ENHRY, CDR2 SYGVKD. CDR3 length: 14 residues. With 3 bases removed from V and 3 bases from J, the gap between germline ends came to 10 bases. The chain's CDR3 is CAISDSAGTDTQYF. For the CDR3, the DNA is TGTGCCATCAGTGATTCGGCCGGGACAGATACGCAGTATTTT.

This chain connects TRBV10-2 to TRBJ1-2; 7 bases map to TRBD1. The CDR3 contains 16 residues. Germline V gene sequence: CDR1 WSHSY, CDR2 SAAADI. V shed 6 bases and J 6 bases; nucleotides not matched to a gene: 16. DNA for the CDR3: TGCGCCAGCAGCATGATGCCAGGGGGAGCGGTGAATGGCTACACCTTC. It translates to CASSMMPGGAVNGYTF.

The chain uses TRBV29-1 and TRBJ2-3; 8 bases fit TRBD2. Germline V lookup: CDR1 SQVTM, CDR2 ANQGSEA. With 7 bases clipped from V and 5 bases from J, the junction kept 11 bases outside the gene matches. The CDR3 length is 14 residues. The DNA for the CDR3 is TGCAGCGGGACGCCGGGACTAGTAATAGATACGCAGTATTTT. It codes for CSGTPGLVIDTQYF.

Remarks on this clone: The same CDR3 can be traced to other DNA sequences in this sample. The chain links TRBV9 to TRBJ1-3; no clear D. V lost 0 bases, J lost 0 bases, and 10 bases lay in between. The CDR3 totals 16 residues. Germline CDR1 reads SGDLS; CDR2 reads YYNGEE. CDR3 in amino acids: CASSVGGSFSGNTIYF. In DNA, the CDR3 is TGTGCCAGCAGCGTAGGAGGGTCCTTCTCTGGAAACACCATATATTTT. Supplemented by reference TRBV9 and TRBJ1-3, the full variable domain reads DSGVTQTPKHLITATGQRVTLRCSPRSGDLSVYWYQQSLDQGLQFLIQYYNGEERAKGNILERFSAQQFPDLHSELNLSSLELGDSALYFCASSVGGSFSGNTIYFGEGSWLTVV.

This rearrangement joins TRBV18 to TRBJ2-7; 8 nucleotides align to TRBD2. The CDR3 contains 14 residues. Unmatched junction bases numbered 6, after V lost 3 bases and J lost 5 bases. Germline V gene data show CDR1 as KGHSH and CDR2 as LQKENI. The CDR3: CASSPGGRKDEQYF. The CDR3 coding sequence is TGTGCCAGCTCACCCGGCGGGAGGAAGGACGAGCAGTACTTC.

The chain links TRBV5-5 to TRBJ2-7; 9 positions agree with TRBD2. The V gene end was trimmed by 5 bases and the J gene end by 5 bases; junction bases not matched to a gene: 11. Germline lookup yields CDR1 SGHKS and CDR2 YYEKEE (reference sequence). This CDR3 is 15 amino acids long. The CDR3 DNA follows: TGTGCCAGCAGGCTGGTTAGCGGGAGCGGGCACGAGCAGTACTTC. Translation gives CASRLVSGSGHEQYF.

The chain recombines TRBV4-3 with TRBJ1-2; D gene uncertain. Germline V gives CDR1 LGHNA, CDR2 YSLEER. The V end was cut by 4 bases, the J end by 2 bases, with 14 bases between. The CDR3 covers 15 residues. The DNA for the CDR3 is TGCGCCAGCAGCCCCGAGGAGGGTGGGAACTATGGCTACACCTTC. Translated, it gives CASSPEEGGNYGYTF.

This chain joins TRBV18 and TRBJ2-1; 9 positions match TRBD1. CDR1 is KGHSH, CDR2 LQKENI, per germline. The CDR3 is 14 amino acids. The junction had 5 bases not matched to a gene; V was cut back by 3 bases and J by 8 bases. CDR3 sequence: CASSPLGQGYEQFF. In DNA form, the CDR3 reads TGTGCCAGCTCACCTTTGGGACAGGGCTATGAGCAGTTCTTC.

This chain links TRBV7-3 with TRBJ2-1, with 13 positions matching TRBD2. This CDR3 contains 15 residues. V was pared by 8 bases and J by 0 bases, with 1 base of the junction left unmatched. Germline V gene data show CDR1 as SGHTA and CDR2 as FQGTGA. In DNA, the CDR3 is TGTGCCAGCGGACTAGCGGGGGCCTCCTACAATGAGCAGTTCTTC. Its protein is CASGLAGASYNEQFF.

The chain links TRBV28 to TRBJ2-1; a possible D gene is TRBD2 (6 bases). CDR3 length: 14 amino acids. Per germline, CDR1 MDHEN and CDR2 SYDVKM. With 7 bases removed from V and 4 bases from J, the gap between germline ends came to 14 bases. The CDR3 here is CASMRGSGYNEQFF. For the CDR3, the DNA is TGTGCCAGCATGCGGGGATCAGGATACAATGAGCAGTTCTTC.